This passage covers 16 T cell receptor beta chains from one sample sequenced in a study of tumor-infiltrating lymphocytes in oesophageal squamous cell carcinoma listed by TCRdb under 2016. Libraries were prepared through PCR. Sequencing used an Illumina HiSeq 2000. TCRdb reprocessed the public reads (quality trimming at Q25 with fastp, clone calling with MiXCR) and kept in-frame beta chains. Records with the same CDR3 protein are collapsed into one entry carrying the most frequent genes and DNA. In all, the sample holds 15,000 to 20,000 distinct CDR3 sequences, and over 40% of those were seen once. Around a sixth of the sample is in the top ten clones. Sample: normal esophageal tissue next to the tumor. The receptors here all came from a female donor with esophageal squamous cell carcinoma.

The chain carries TRBV20-1 and TRBJ2-7; 9 nucleotides align to TRBD1. After removal of 6 bases from V and 13 bases from J, the junction contained 19 bases not matched to a gene. Germline loops: CDR1 DFQATT, CDR2 SNEGSKA (reference sequence). This CDR3 comprises 14 residues. CDR3 DNA sequence: TGCAGTGCAACAGGGGGCAGAGTGCATTCACCCCTCTACTTC. Translation gives CSATGGRVHSPLYF.

This clonotype was detected ten times or more. The chain carries TRBV12-3 or TRBV12-4 and TRBJ2-7; TRBD1 matches at 8 bases. This CDR3 has 14 residues. The ends lost 4 bases at V and 3 bases at J; junction bases unmatched: 5. The DNA of the CDR3 is TGTGCCAGCAGTTCCTCGACAGGGGACTACGAGCAGTACTTC. Protein product: CASSSSTGDYEQYF.

The CDR3 DNA follows: TGTGCCACCAGTGAGGGGGCCCGTGAGCAGTACTTC. As protein: CATSEGAREQYF. This chain joins TRBV24-1 and TRBJ2-5; D possibly corresponds to TRBD1 (6 bases). The V gene's germline CDR1 is KGHDR and CDR2 SFDVKD. This CDR3 has 12 residues. V shed 4 bases and J shed 11 bases, with 13 bases lying between them.

This chain links TRBV12-3 or TRBV12-4 with TRBJ2-5; D is unresolved. The end of the DNA is better explained by TRBJ2-1, so the J call may be wrong. This CDR3 is 14 amino acids long. For the CDR3, the DNA is TGTGCCAGCAGTTTAGTGGGCAATAACAATGAGCAGTTCTTC. Its translation: CASSLVGNNNEQFF.

This clonotype was counted many times. The V and J genes are TRBV27 and TRBJ2-4, with D unresolved. The CDR3 is 15 amino acids. Germline CDR1 and CDR2: MNHEY and SMNVEV (reference sequence). With 4 bases removed from V and 0 bases from J, the gap between germline ends came to 10 bases. CDR3 sequence: CASSSAELAKNIQYF. The CDR3 nucleotides are TGTGCCAGCAGTTCGGCGGAATTAGCCAAAAACATTCAGTACTTC.

The chain links TRBV6-1 to TRBJ2-5; 9 nucleotides align to TRBD1. This CDR3 contains 15 residues. The germline gives CDR1 MNHNS, CDR2 SASEGT. Trimming removed 6 bases from V and 5 bases from J; junction bases left unmatched: 10. CDR3 in amino acids: CASRMGQGLRETQYF. The CDR3 DNA is TGTGCCAGCAGGATGGGACAGGGTCTCCGGGAGACCCAGTACTTC.

V and J are TRBV3-1 and TRBJ1-1; D remains ambiguous. The V gene's germline CDR1 is LGHDT and CDR2 YNNKEL (reference sequence). Trimming took off 4 bases at V and 1 base at J, with 13 bases between the two ends. This CDR3 region has 15 residues. Here the CDR3 DNA reads TGTGCCAGCAGCCCCTACCCGGAGAAGAACACTGAAGCTTTCTTT. Protein sequence: CASSPYPEKNTEAFF.

Notes on this clonotype: Possible read error: a much larger clone is one base away. The gene calls are TRBV6-6 and TRBJ2-3; the match to TRBD2 covers 11 bases. Gene TRBJ2-1 matches the end of the DNA better, so the J call may be wrong. The CDR3 is 17 amino acids. Germline loops: CDR1 MNHNY, CDR2 SVGAGI (reference sequence). CDR3 residues: CASSYSSGGASSYEQFF. In nucleotides, the CDR3 is TGTGCCAGCAGTTACTCTAGCGGGGGGGCTAGCTCCTACGAGCAGTTCTTC.

The table lists this clonotype with many counts. A read error may be the cause here, since a much bigger clone is one base away. V and J are TRBV10-1 and TRBJ2-7; 10 bases are a match to TRBD1. Trimming at V came to 4 bases and at J to 7 bases, leaving 10 bases not matched to a gene. Germline-derived CDR1 and CDR2 are WNHNN and SYGVQD (reference sequence). CDR3 length equals 15 residues. Here the CDR3 DNA reads TGCGCCAGCAGTGGTGGGACAGGGGTCGTCGATGAGCAGTACTTC. Its translation: CASSGGTGVVDEQYF.

This clonotype was seen many times. The DNA of the CDR3 is TGTGCCAGCAGTTCCTTGGCCGGAGATACGCAGTATTTT. This translates into CASSSLAGDTQYF. This chain uses TRBV6-1 with TRBJ2-3; D not certain. The CDR3 spans 13 residues. V was shortened by 5 bases and J by 5 bases, with 11 bases between the two germline ends. The germline CDR1 and CDR2 sequences are MNHNS and SASEGT.

This chain links TRBV5-1 with TRBJ2-1, with TRBD2 matching 12 bases. The CDR3 runs to 16 residues. With 0 bases clipped from V and 4 bases from J, the junction kept 2 bases outside the gene matches. CDR1 is SGHRS and CDR2 is YFSETQ in the germline V gene. The CDR3 region is CASSLGTSGEYNEQFF. CDR3 in DNA: TGCGCCAGCAGCTTGGGGACTAGCGGGGAATACAATGAGCAGTTCTTC. Using reference TRBV5-1 and TRBJ2-1 for the parts outside the CDR3, the full variable domain is KAGVTQTPRYLIKTRGQQVTLSCSPISGHRSVSWYQQTPGQGLQFLFEYFSETQRNKGNFPGRFSGRQFSNSRSEMNVSTLELGDSALYLCASSLGTSGEYNEQFFGPGTRLTVL.

Relative to its sample, this clonotype is medium-sized (0.01 to 0.1%). The chain has TRBV12-3 or TRBV12-4 and TRBJ2-1, with TRBD1 as a possible D gene (5 bases). Trimming removed 2 bases from V and 15 bases from J, with 11 bases in between. The CDR3 has 11 amino acids. CDR3 DNA: TGTGCCAGCAGTTTATTGGACACCCCGTTCTTC. Amino acids: CASSLLDTPFF.

The V call is TRBV7-2, the J call TRBJ2-7, with D perhaps given as TRBD1 or TRBD2 (6 bases each). This CDR3 comprises 14 residues. V was trimmed by 4 bases and J by 9 bases, leaving 19 bases between them. Germline V CDR1 and CDR2: SGHTA, FQGNSA. The CDR3 nucleotides are TGTGCCAGCAGCTCGCGTCCGGGGGCAGATACGCAGTACTTC. It is translated as CASSSRPGADTQYF.

Many counts were recorded for this clonotype. The V and J genes are TRBV6-1 and TRBJ2-7; tentative D call: TRBD1 (6 bases). CDR3 size: 14 residues. V lost 5 bases to trimming and J lost 2 bases, with 13 bases between them. Per the germline V gene, CDR1 is MNHNS and CDR2 is SASEGT. CDR3 sequence reads: CASSLLTGPYEQYF. CDR3 bases: TGTGCCAGCAGTTTGCTGACAGGACCCTACGAGCAGTACTTC.

This clonotype was recorded a few times. The V call is TRBV19, the J call TRBJ1-5; D not certain. Between the trimmed V and J ends, which lost 1 base and 3 bases, there was a span of 13 bases. CDR1 is LNHDA and CDR2 is SQIVND in the germline V gene (reference sequence). The CDR3 is made up of 16 amino acids. This CDR3 is CASSIGHSTNNQPQHF. The CDR3 coding sequence is TGTGCCAGTAGTATAGGGCACTCCACAAACAATCAGCCCCAGCATTTT.

V is TRBV6-9 and J is TRBJ2-5; 14 bases match TRBD2. TRBJ2-7 explains the end of the DNA better; the J call may be wrong. This CDR3 comprises 18 residues. In germline, CDR1 is MNHGY, CDR2 SVAAGI. The CDR3 sequence: CASRLLGTSGRSGYEQYF. CDR3 coding DNA: TGTGCCAGCAGATTACTGGGGACTAGCGGGAGATCGGGCTACGAGCAGTACTTC.